The T cell receptor (beta chain) described here comes from a study of blood T cells in healthy people across ages. General study results and limits: Getting older went along with TCR beta diversity per million T cells dropping roughly linearly.

Germline CDR1 reads SGHKS; CDR2 reads YYEKEE (reference sequence). V lost 2 bases to trimming and J lost 0 bases, with 9 bases between them. The CDR3 length is 15 residues. A second PCR of about 7 to 12 cycles used a sample-barcoded 5' primer and a J-beta primer mix. Each sample yielded at least 3 million CDR3-containing paired-end reads. TCRdb fed the 5' RACE reads into MiXCR, producing one record per CDR3 protein. The sample records 850,000 to 1,000,000 distinct CDR3 sequences, roughly 50% being singletons. This clonotype has more than one count but fewer than ten. Its antigen is currently unknown. Material: blood. The rearrangement links TRBV5-5 to TRBJ2-1; the D is unclear. The clonotype was recovered from a woman aged 55-70 years in good health. CDR3 sequence reads: CASSLGQFSYNEQFF. The CDR3 DNA follows: TGTGCCAGCAGCTTAGGGCAATTCTCCTACAATGAGCAGTTCTTC.